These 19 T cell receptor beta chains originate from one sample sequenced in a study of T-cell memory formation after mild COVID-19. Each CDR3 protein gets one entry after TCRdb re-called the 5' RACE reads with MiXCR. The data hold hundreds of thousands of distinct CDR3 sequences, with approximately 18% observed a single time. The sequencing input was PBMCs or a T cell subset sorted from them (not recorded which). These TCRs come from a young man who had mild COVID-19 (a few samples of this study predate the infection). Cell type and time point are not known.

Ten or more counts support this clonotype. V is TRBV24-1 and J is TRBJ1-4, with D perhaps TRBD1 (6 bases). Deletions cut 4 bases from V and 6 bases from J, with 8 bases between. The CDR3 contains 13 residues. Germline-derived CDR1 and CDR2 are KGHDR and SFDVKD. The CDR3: CATSEGADEKLFF. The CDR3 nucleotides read TGTGCCACCAGTGAGGGGGCCGATGAAAAACTGTTTTTT.

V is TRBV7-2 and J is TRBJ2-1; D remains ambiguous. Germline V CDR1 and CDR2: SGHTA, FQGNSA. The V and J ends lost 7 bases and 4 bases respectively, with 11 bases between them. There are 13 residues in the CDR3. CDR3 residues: CASTPRAYNEQFF. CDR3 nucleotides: TGTGCCAGCACCCCAAGAGCTTACAATGAGCAGTTCTTC.

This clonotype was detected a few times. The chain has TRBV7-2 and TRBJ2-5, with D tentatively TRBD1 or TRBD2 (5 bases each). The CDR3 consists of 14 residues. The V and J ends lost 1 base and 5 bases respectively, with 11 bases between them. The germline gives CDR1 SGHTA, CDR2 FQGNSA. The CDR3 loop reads CASSLEVGEETQYF. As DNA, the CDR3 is TGTGCCAGCAGCTTAGAGGTGGGGGAGGAGACCCAGTACTTC.

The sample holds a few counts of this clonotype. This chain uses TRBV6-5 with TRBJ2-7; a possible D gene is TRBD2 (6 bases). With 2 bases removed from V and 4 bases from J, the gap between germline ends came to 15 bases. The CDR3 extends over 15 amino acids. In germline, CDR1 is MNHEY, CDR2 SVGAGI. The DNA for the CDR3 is TGTGCCAGCAGTTACGGGGCAGGGAGGCATTACGAGCAGTACTTC. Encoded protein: CASSYGAGRHYEQYF.

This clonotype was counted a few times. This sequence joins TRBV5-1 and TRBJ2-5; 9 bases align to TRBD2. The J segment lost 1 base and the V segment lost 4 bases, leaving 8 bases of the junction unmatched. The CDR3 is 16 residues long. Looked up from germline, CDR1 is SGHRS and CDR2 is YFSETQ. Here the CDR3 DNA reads TGCGCCAGCAGCCCCATCAGCGGGGGGACCCAAGAGACCCAGTACTTC. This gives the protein CASSPISGGTQETQYF.

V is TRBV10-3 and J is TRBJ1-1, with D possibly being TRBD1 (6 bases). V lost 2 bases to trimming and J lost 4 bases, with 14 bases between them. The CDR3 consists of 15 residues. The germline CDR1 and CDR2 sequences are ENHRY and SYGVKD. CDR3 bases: TGTGCCATCAGTGAGGGGGGGGCCTGGGCCACTGAAGCTTTCTTT. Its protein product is CAISEGGAWATEAFF.

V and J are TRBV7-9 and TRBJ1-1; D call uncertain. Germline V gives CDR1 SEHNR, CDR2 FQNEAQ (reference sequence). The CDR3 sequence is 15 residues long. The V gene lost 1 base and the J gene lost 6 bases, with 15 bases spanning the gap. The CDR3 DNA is TGTGCCAGCAGCTTAGGGGTCACCCCTTGGGCTGAAGCTTTCTTT. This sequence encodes CASSLGVTPWAEAFF.

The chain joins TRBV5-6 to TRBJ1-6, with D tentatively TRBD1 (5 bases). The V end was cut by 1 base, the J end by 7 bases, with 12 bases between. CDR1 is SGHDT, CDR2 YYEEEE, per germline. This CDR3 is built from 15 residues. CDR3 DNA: TGTGCCAGCAGCTTGCTGGGGACGGGGAATTCACCCCTCCACTTT. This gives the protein CASSLLGTGNSPLHF.

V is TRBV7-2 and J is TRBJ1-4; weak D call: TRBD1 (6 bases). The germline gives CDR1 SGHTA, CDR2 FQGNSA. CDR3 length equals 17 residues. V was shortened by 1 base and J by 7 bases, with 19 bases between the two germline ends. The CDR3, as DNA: TGTGCCAGCAGCTTAGGTGGCACAGGGACCAGGGGTGAAAAACTGTTTTTT. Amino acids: CASSLGGTGTRGEKLFF.

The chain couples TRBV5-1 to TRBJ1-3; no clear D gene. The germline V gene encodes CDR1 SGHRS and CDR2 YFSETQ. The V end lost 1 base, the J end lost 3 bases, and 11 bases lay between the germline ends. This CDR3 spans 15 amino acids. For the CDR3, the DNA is TGCGCCAGCAGCTTGAATACTGCGGATGGAAACACCATATATTTT. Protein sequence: CASSLNTADGNTIYF. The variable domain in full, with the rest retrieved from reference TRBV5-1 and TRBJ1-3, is KAGVTQTPRYLIKTRGQQVTLSCSPISGHRSVSWYQQTPGQGLQFLFEYFSETQRNKGNFPGRFSGRQFSNSRSEMNVSTLELGDSALYLCASSLNTADGNTIYFGEGSWLTVV.

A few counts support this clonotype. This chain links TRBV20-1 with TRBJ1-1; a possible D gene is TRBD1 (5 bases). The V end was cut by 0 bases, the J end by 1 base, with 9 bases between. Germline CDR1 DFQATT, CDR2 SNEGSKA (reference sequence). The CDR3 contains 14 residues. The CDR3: CSAREQQANTEAFF. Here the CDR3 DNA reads TGCAGTGCTAGAGAGCAACAGGCGAACACTGAAGCTTTCTTT.

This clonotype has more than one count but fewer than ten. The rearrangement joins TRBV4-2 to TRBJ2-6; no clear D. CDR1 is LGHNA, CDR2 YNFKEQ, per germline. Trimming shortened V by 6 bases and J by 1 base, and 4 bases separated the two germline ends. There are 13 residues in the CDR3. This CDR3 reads CASRESGANVLTF. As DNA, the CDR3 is TGTGCCAGCAGGGAATCTGGGGCCAACGTCCTGACTTTC.

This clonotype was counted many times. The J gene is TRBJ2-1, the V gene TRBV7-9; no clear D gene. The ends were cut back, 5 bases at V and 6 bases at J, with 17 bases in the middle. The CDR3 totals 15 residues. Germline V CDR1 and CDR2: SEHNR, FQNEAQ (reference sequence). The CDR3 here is CASSLDDESGNEQFF. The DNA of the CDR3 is TGTGCCAGCAGCCTAGACGATGAGTCTGGCAATGAGCAGTTCTTC.

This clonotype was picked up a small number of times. CDR3 amino acids: CASSFRERGGYTF. DNA for the CDR3: TGTGCCAGCAGTTTCCGGGAGAGGGGTGGCTACACCTTC. This rearrangement joins TRBV12-3 or TRBV12-4 to TRBJ1-2, with a possible D match to TRBD1 (5 bases). The V end was cut by 3 bases, the J end by 7 bases, with 12 bases between. CDR3 length equals 13 residues.

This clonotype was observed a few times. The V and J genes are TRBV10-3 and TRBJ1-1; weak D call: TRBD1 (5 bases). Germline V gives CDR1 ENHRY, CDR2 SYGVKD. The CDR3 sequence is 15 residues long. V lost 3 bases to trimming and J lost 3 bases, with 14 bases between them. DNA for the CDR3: TGTGCCATCAGTGATCCGGGGGGAGGGGACACTGAAGCTTTCTTT. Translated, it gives CAISDPGGGDTEAFF.

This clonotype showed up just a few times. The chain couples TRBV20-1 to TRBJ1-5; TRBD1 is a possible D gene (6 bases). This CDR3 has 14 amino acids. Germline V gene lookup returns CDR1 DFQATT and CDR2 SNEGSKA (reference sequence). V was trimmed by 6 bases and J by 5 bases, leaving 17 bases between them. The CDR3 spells CSAPVGGRDQPQHF. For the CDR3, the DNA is TGCAGTGCCCCCGTGGGGGGCCGAGATCAGCCCCAGCATTTT.

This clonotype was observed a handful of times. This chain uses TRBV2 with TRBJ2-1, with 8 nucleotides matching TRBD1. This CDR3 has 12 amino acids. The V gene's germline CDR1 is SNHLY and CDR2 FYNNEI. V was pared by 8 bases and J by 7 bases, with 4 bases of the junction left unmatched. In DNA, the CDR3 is TGTGCCAGCTCGACAGGGGCTAATGAGCAGTTCTTC. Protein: CASSTGANEQFF. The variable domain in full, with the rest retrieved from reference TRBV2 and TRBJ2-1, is EPEVTQTPSHQVTQMGQEVILRCVPISNHLYFYWYRQILGQKVEFLVSFYNNEISEKSEIFDDQFSVERPDGSNFTLKIRSTKLEDSAMYFCASSTGANEQFFGPGTRLTVL.

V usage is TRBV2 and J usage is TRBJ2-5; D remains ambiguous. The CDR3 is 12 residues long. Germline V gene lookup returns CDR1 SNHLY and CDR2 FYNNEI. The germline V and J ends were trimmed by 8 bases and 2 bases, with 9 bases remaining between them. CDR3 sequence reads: CASRTIQETQYF. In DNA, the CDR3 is TGTGCCAGCCGAACTATACAAGAGACCCAGTACTTC.

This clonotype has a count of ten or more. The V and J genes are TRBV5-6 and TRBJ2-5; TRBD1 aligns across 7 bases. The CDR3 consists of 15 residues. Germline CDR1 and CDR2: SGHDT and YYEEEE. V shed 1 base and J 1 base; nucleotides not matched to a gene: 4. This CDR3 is CASSLFDRAQETQYF. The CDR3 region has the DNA TGTGCCAGCAGCTTGTTTGACAGGGCCCAAGAGACCCAGTACTTC.